Below, 25 T cell receptor beta chains from the same sample are listed, as sequenced in a study of blood T cells in healthy people across ages. The second PCR ran roughly 6 to 11 cycles with a sample-barcoded 5' primer and J-beta primers. One entry per CDR3 protein, called by TCRdb with MiXCR from the 5' RACE reads. The repertoire has over 1,500,000 distinct CDR3 sequences, around half of them found once; the top ten carry over 2%. The sample comprised blood. These receptors came from a woman in her 40s in good health.

The rearrangement links TRBV11-2 to TRBJ1-2; 9 positions agree with TRBD1. The J segment lost 2 bases and the V segment lost 3 bases, leaving 4 bases of the junction unmatched. The CDR3 has 15 residues. The V gene's germline CDR1 is SGHAT and CDR2 FQNNGV. CDR3 nucleotide sequence: TGTGCCAGCAGCTTCGGACAGGGGAAAAACTATGGCTACACCTTC. Amino acid sequence: CASSFGQGKNYGYTF.

The chain employs TRBV5-4 and TRBJ2-1, with a weak D call TRBD2 (6 bases). Germline CDR1 SGHNT, CDR2 YYREEE (reference sequence). The CDR3 spans 16 residues. The V end lost 2 bases, the J end lost 4 bases, and 16 bases lay between the germline ends. For the CDR3, the DNA is TGTGCCAGCAGCTTTAGGACTGGCGGGGTGTACAATGAGCAGTTCTTC. As protein: CASSFRTGGVYNEQFF.

This chain uses TRBV20-1 with TRBJ2-1; 13 bases fit TRBD2. Germline CDR1 is DFQATT and CDR2 is SNEGSKA (reference sequence). The V and J ends lost 5 bases and 3 bases, in that order; junction bases with no gene match: 10. The CDR3 covers 17 residues. Here the CDR3 DNA reads TGCAGTGCTCCCGGGACTAGCGGGATGATCTTCTACAATGAGCAGTTCTTC. It specifies CSAPGTSGMIFYNEQFF.

The chain carries TRBV15 and TRBJ2-4; the D gene is possibly TRBD1 (6 bases). CDR1 and CDR2 (germline): LNHNV, YYDKDF (reference sequence). Trimming shortened V by 3 bases and J by 8 bases, and 14 bases separated the two germline ends. This CDR3 spans 14 amino acids. In DNA, the CDR3 is TGTGCCACCAGCAGTTCTGGACAGAAAGACATTCAGTACTTC. The encoded protein is CATSSSGQKDIQYF. Full variable domain (missing parts from reference TRBV15 and TRBJ2-4): DAMVIQNPRYQVTQFGKPVTLSCSQTLNHNVMYWYQQKSSQAPKLLFHYYDKDFNNEADTPDNFQSRRPNTSFCFLDIRSPGLGDTAMYLCATSSSGQKDIQYFGAGTRLSVL.

The CDR3 protein is CASSQDLAGGQTGELFF. In DNA form, the CDR3 reads TGTGCCAGCAGCCAAGACCTAGCGGGGGGGCAGACCGGGGAGCTGTTTTTT. V and J are TRBV4-2 and TRBJ2-2; TRBD2 matches 12 bases. Germline V CDR1 and CDR2: LGHNA, YNFKEQ. Losses at the gene ends were 0 bases for V and 5 bases for J; bases not matched to a gene: 4. The CDR3 has 17 residues.

The chain joins TRBV6-5 to TRBJ1-5, with D possibly being TRBD1 (6 bases). The CDR3 sequence is 18 residues long. Between the trimmed V and J ends, which lost 0 bases and 5 bases, there was a span of 20 bases. Germline values: CDR1 MNHEY, CDR2 SVGAGI. The CDR3 DNA follows: TGTGCCAGCAGTTACTCAGGAAAACGAACAGGGTCCTATCAGCCCCAGCATTTT. Translation: CASSYSGKRTGSYQPQHF.

This chain uses TRBV3-1 with TRBJ2-3, with TRBD1 as a possible D gene (6 bases). Trimming took 1 base from V and 2 from J, leaving 10 bases between them. From germline, CDR1 is LGHDT and CDR2 YNNKEL (reference sequence). CDR3 length: 15 residues. The CDR3 region is CASSQVDRSTDTQYF. The CDR3 DNA reads as TGTGCCAGCAGCCAAGTAGACAGGTCCACAGATACGCAGTATTTT.

This clonotype has a handful of counts. This chain connects TRBV7-2 to TRBJ2-5; tentative D call: TRBD1 (6 bases). The CDR3 loop spans 14 amino acids. The ends were cut back, 5 bases at V and 1 base at J, with 11 bases in the middle. Germline CDR1 reads SGHTA; CDR2 reads FQGNSA. In nucleotides, the CDR3 is TGTGCCAGCAGCGATGACAGGTCCCAAGAGACCCAGTACTTC. Translation gives CASSDDRSQETQYF.

The V gene is TRBV6-1, the J gene TRBJ2-7, with D possibly TRBD1 on 6 matching bases. The J call could be wrong; TRBJ2-5 is a better fit for the DNA end. The CDR3 is made up of 15 amino acids. Germline V gene data show CDR1 as MNHNS and CDR2 as SASEGT. The CDR3 loop is CASSETVGAMETQYF. The CDR3 DNA reads as TGTGCCAGCAGTGAAACGGTGGGGGCCATGGAGACCCAGTACTTC.

This clonotype was counted a few times. The chain recombines TRBV4-3 with TRBJ2-5, with TRBD2 matching 11 bases. The length of the CDR3 is 18 residues. Germline lookup yields CDR1 LGHNA and CDR2 YSLEER. Losses at the gene ends were 0 bases for V and 0 bases for J; bases not matched to a gene: 6. CDR3 nucleotide sequence: TGCGCCAGCAGCCAAGACCTAGCGGGGGGACCATACCAAGAGACCCAGTACTTC. It translates to CASSQDLAGGPYQETQYF.

The chain couples TRBV7-9 to TRBJ2-5, with unresolved D. V was shortened by 5 bases and J by 5 bases, with 18 bases between the two germline ends. This CDR3 is built from 15 residues. CDR1 is SEHNR and CDR2 is FQNEAQ in the germline V gene (reference sequence). This chain's CDR3 is CASSRRRGSWETQYF. CDR3 nucleotide sequence: TGTGCCAGCAGCCGACGAAGAGGATCTTGGGAGACCCAGTACTTC.

This clonotype was detected a few times. A much bigger clone sits one base away, suggesting this may be a read error. The J gene is TRBJ2-3, the V gene TRBV7-2; no clear D. CDR1 SGHTA and CDR2 FQGNSA come from the germline V gene. V lost 7 bases and J 2 bases, leaving 7 bases between the germline ends. This CDR3 has 12 amino acids. CDR3 nucleotides: TGTGCCAGCACCCCCTTCACAGATACGCAGTATTTT. It is translated as CASTPFTDTQYF.

This clonotype was seen a handful of times. The chain combines TRBV6-2 or TRBV6-3 with TRBJ2-1; D is ambiguous. V lost 6 bases to trimming and J lost 15 bases, with 15 bases between them. The CDR3 consists of 11 residues. CDR1 and CDR2 (germline): MNHEY, SVGEGT. CDR3 bases: TGTGCCAGCAGCCCTCGGCCTTTAATGTTCTTC. Translating gives CASSPRPLMFF.

The table lists this clonotype with a count of one. The V gene is TRBV20-1, the J gene TRBJ1-2; the D is unclear. The CDR3 is made up of 13 amino acids. Germline values: CDR1 DFQATT, CDR2 SNEGSKA (reference sequence). Trimming shortened V by 3 bases and J by 4 bases, and 12 bases separated the two germline ends. In DNA form, the CDR3 reads TGCAGTGCTAGGAATCCTGTCCGCTATGGCTACACCTTC. Its protein product is CSARNPVRYGYTF.

DNA of the CDR3: TGTGCCATCAGTGACCTAGGAAGGTTTGGCTACACCTTC. Its protein product is CAISDLGRFGYTF. The genes are TRBV10-3 and TRBJ1-2; unclear D gene. Per germline, CDR1 ENHRY and CDR2 SYGVKD. The V and J ends lost 3 bases and 7 bases respectively, with 12 bases between them. The CDR3 is 13 amino acids.

The genes are TRBV5-1 and TRBJ2-3; no firm D call. V was clipped by 0 bases and J by 5 bases, with 7 bases between them. The CDR3 is 13 amino acids. CDR1 is SGHRS and CDR2 is YFSETQ in the germline V gene. This CDR3 reads CASSLEGIDTQYF. The CDR3 region has the DNA TGCGCCAGCAGCTTGGAAGGTATAGATACGCAGTATTTT.

V gene TRBV7-2 combines with J gene TRBJ1-6; D gene uncertain. The V gene lost 1 base and the J gene lost 6 bases, with 7 bases spanning the gap. Germline V CDR1 and CDR2: SGHTA, FQGNSA. The CDR3 runs to 14 residues. In DNA form, the CDR3 reads TGTGCCAGCAGCTTAGGACCCAGTAATTCACCCCTCCACTTT. Residues: CASSLGPSNSPLHF.

Only a few counts were recorded for this clonotype. This chain joins TRBV15 and TRBJ2-5, with D unresolved. From germline, CDR1 is LNHNV and CDR2 YYDKDF (reference sequence). Trimming shortened V by 1 base and J by 1 base, and 7 bases separated the two germline ends. The CDR3 sequence is 14 residues long. CDR3 protein: CATSRAKRQETQYF. CDR3 nucleotide sequence: TGTGCCACCAGCAGAGCTAAGCGCCAAGAGACCCAGTACTTC. The full variable domain, rest sourced from reference TRBV15 and TRBJ2-5, is DAMVIQNPRYQVTQFGKPVTLSCSQTLNHNVMYWYQQKSSQAPKLLFHYYDKDFNNEADTPDNFQSRRPNTSFCFLDIRSPGLGDTAMYLCATSRAKRQETQYFGPGTRLLVL.

V and J are TRBV14 and TRBJ2-1, with D unresolved. Germline CDR1 and CDR2: SGHDN and FVKESK. This CDR3 is 14 amino acids long. Trimming took 0 bases from V and 4 from J, leaving 7 bases between them. The CDR3 is CASSQDYGYNEQFF. The CDR3 DNA reads as TGTGCCAGCAGCCAAGACTACGGGTACAATGAGCAGTTCTTC.

This clonotype appeared a few times. The chain is built from TRBV6-2 or TRBV6-3 and TRBJ1-2; D is ambiguous. The CDR3 totals 14 residues. Germline V gives CDR1 MNHEY, CDR2 SVGEGT. Trimming took 2 bases from V and 2 from J, leaving 9 bases between them. The CDR3 DNA reads as TGTGCCAGCAGTTACGGTGCAGGAAACTATGGCTACACCTTC. This encodes CASSYGAGNYGYTF.

The V gene is TRBV20-1, the J gene TRBJ2-5, with a tentative D call TRBD1 (6 bases). The germline gives CDR1 DFQATT, CDR2 SNEGSKA (reference sequence). The CDR3 length is 14 residues. Trimming removed 0 bases from V and 11 bases from J, with 19 bases in between. The CDR3 DNA reads TGCAGTGCTAGAGATTTTACAGGGAACAATGAGCAGTACTTC. The encoded protein is CSARDFTGNNEQYF.

Only a few counts were recorded for this clonotype. V gene TRBV6-2 or TRBV6-3 combines with J gene TRBJ2-5; 9 bases match TRBD1. Germline V gives CDR1 MNHEY, CDR2 SVGEGT. The junction had 10 bases not matched to a gene; V was cut back by 9 bases and J by 2 bases. The CDR3 runs to 15 residues. CDR3 sequence reads: CASTFRDRAQETQYF. The CDR3 coding sequence is TGTGCCAGTACTTTCCGGGACAGGGCTCAAGAGACCCAGTACTTC.

This clonotype turned up a few times. The chain employs TRBV7-2 and TRBJ2-1; possible D gene TRBD2, 6 bases. V was trimmed by 2 bases and J by 9 bases, leaving 14 bases between them. Germline-derived CDR1 and CDR2 are SGHTA and FQGNSA. This CDR3 region has 14 residues. CDR3 in DNA: TGTGCCAGCAGCTTAACGGGGGTACGAGGTGAGCAGTTCTTC. This codes for CASSLTGVRGEQFF.

The chain carries TRBV13 and TRBJ2-7; D may be TRBD2 (6 bases). The CDR3 extends over 17 amino acids. Looked up from germline, CDR1 is PRHDT and CDR2 is FYEKMQ (reference sequence). Trimming removed 5 bases at V and 0 bases at J, with 20 bases between. This chain's CDR3 is CASSPTPGTVSSYEQYF. CDR3 nucleotide sequence: TGTGCCAGCAGCCCAACTCCGGGGACTGTAAGCTCCTACGAGCAGTACTTC.

This clonotype showed up just a few times. This chain uses TRBV5-1 with TRBJ2-3; D ambiguous. Trimming shortened V by 4 bases and J by 6 bases, and 12 bases separated the two germline ends. CDR3 length: 13 residues. The germline gives CDR1 SGHRS, CDR2 YFSETQ. The CDR3 DNA sequence: TGCGCCAGCAGCCATACAAAGGAGGATACGCAGTATTTT. Its translation: CASSHTKEDTQYF.